This T cell receptor (beta chain) derives from a study of cytomegalovirus exposure and HLA in healthy donors. The CDR3 is 15 residues long. The germline V gene encodes CDR1 MNHNS and CDR2 SASEGT. Worth noting for this clone: Its antigen is unknown. One junction end disagrees with the germline gene, perhaps due to a read error.

Study-wide points: A few chains linked to CMV were shown in vitro to be specific for CMV antigens. A link between a missense DCLRE1C variant and TCR beta V- and J-gene trimming emerged from a later analysis.

PCR primers comprised 60 Vbeta and 13 Jbeta primers. Assay: immunoSEQ multiplex PCR; the TCRdb copy retains only in-frame clones and omits some. The sample includes about 130,000 clones, 65% to 80% seen only once; the top ten take approximately 6.2%. The chain links TRBV6-1 to TRBJ1-1; possibly TRBD1 for D (5 bases). The TCR was taken from a man aged 35 to 55 in good health and CMV-seropositive. The material sequenced was PBMCs. The chain's CDR3 is CASSEGSAGRTEASF. CDR3 in DNA: TGTGCCAGCAGTGAAGGATCGGCAGGGAGGACTGAAGCTTCCTTT.